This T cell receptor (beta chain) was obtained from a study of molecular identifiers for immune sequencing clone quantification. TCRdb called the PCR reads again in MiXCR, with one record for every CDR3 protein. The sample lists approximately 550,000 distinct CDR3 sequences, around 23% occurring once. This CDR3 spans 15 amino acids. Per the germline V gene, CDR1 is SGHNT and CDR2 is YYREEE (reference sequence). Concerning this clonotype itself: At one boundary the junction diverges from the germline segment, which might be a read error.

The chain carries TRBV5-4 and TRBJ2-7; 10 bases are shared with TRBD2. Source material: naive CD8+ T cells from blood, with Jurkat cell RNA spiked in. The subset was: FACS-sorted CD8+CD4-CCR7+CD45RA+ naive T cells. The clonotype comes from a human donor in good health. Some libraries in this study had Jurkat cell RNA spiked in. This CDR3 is CASGSGGASSYEQSF. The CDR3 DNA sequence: TGTGCCAGCGGGAGCGGGGGGGCGAGCTCCTACGAGCAGTCCTTC.